The 25 T cell receptor beta chains reported below all come from one sample, sequenced in a study of T cells in Graves' hyperthyroidism and ophthalmopathy. TCR beta CDR3 regions were amplified from RNA. Primed by the HTBI set, a first-round RT-PCR was run on the TCR CDR3. TCRdb called the multiplex PCR reads again in MiXCR, with one record for every CDR3 protein. The table has hundreds of thousands of distinct CDR3 sequences, around 17% seen once. Sequencing was carried out using blood. Receptor source: a woman aged 18-29 years with Graves' hyperthyroidism.

Ten or more counts support this clonotype. The V and J genes are TRBV12-3 or TRBV12-4 and TRBJ1-1; weak D call: TRBD1 (5 bases). CDR3 length: 12 residues. The V and J ends lost 7 bases and 6 bases respectively, with 12 bases between them. The CDR3 sequence: CASIGGGAEAFF. CDR3 sequence (DNA): TGTGCCAGCATTGGGGGTGGAGCTGAAGCTTTCTTT.

The V gene is TRBV5-1, the J gene TRBJ2-3, with D maybe TRBD2 (5 bases). In germline, CDR1 is SGHRS, CDR2 YFSETQ. The CDR3 is 17 residues long. Trimming left V 0 bases short and J 2 bases short, with 16 bases between. CDR3: CASSLEWRTRDTDTQYF. The CDR3 region has the DNA TGCGCCAGCAGCTTGGAATGGCGAACTAGGGACACAGATACGCAGTATTTT.

This clonotype was found a few times. V gene TRBV20-1 combines with J gene TRBJ1-2; 8 bases agree with TRBD1. This CDR3 spans 14 amino acids. The germline V gene has CDR1 DFQATT and CDR2 SNEGSKA (reference sequence). Trimming cost V 1 base and J 5 bases; bases outside gene matches: 6. The CDR3 is CSARVGGQAYGYTF. In nucleotides, the CDR3 is TGCAGTGCTAGAGTGGGGGGACAGGCATATGGCTACACCTTC.

The V and J genes are TRBV30 and TRBJ1-2; a weak D match, TRBD1 (5 bases). The V and J ends lost 8 bases and 2 bases respectively, with 9 bases between them. Germline V gene sequence: CDR1 GTSNPN, CDR2 SVGIG (reference sequence). This CDR3 spans 11 amino acids. In DNA form, the CDR3 reads TGTGCCGCGACAGAGAACTATGGCTACACCTTC. Its protein product is CAATENYGYTF. The variable domain in full, with the rest retrieved from reference TRBV30 and TRBJ1-2, is SQTIHQWPATLVQPVGSPLSLECTVEGTSNPNLYWYRQAAGRGLQLLFYSVGIGQISSEVPQNLSASRPQDRQFILSSKKLLLSDSGFYLCAATENYGYTFGSGTRLTVV.

This sequence joins TRBV29-1 and TRBJ1-2, with D possibly being TRBD1 (6 bases). Trimming left V 0 bases short and J 3 bases short, with 14 bases between. Germline CDR1 and CDR2: SQVTM and ANQGSEA. The CDR3 totals 15 residues. CDR3 loop: CSVEDGGGADYGYTF. For the CDR3, the DNA is TGCAGCGTTGAAGATGGGGGGGGCGCCGACTATGGCTACACCTTC.

The CDR3 loop reads CSARVGHTEAFF. CDR3 nucleotide sequence: TGCAGTGCTAGGGTCGGCCACACTGAAGCTTTCTTT. V usage is TRBV20-1 and J usage is TRBJ1-1, with no clear D. There are 12 residues in the CDR3. V lost 3 bases and J lost 3, with 8 bases in between. Per germline, CDR1 DFQATT and CDR2 SNEGSKA (reference sequence).

The chain carries TRBV4-1 and TRBJ2-4, with a tentative D call TRBD1 (5 bases). CDR1 is MGHRA and CDR2 is YSYEKL in the germline V gene. The germline V and J ends were trimmed by 6 bases and 3 bases, with 15 bases remaining between them. This CDR3 comprises 15 residues. For the CDR3, the DNA is TGCGCCAGCAGTCCCCCCGAAGGGGTCAAAAACATTCAGTACTTC. It encodes CASSPPEGVKNIQYF.

This clonotype has at least ten counts. The gene calls are TRBV5-6 and TRBJ1-2; 7 positions agree with TRBD1. Trimming at V came to 1 base and at J to 3 bases, leaving 3 bases not matched to a gene. Germline V gives CDR1 SGHDT, CDR2 YYEEEE. The CDR3 is 14 residues long. The CDR3 nucleotides are TGTGCCAGCAGCTTGTTGGGACAGCACTATGGCTACACCTTC. As protein: CASSLLGQHYGYTF. The full variable domain, completed using reference TRBV5-6 and TRBJ1-2, is DAGVTQSPTHLIKTRGQQVTLRCSPKSGHDTVSWYQQALGQGPQFIFQYYEEEERQRGNFPDRFSGHQFPNYSSELNVNALLLGDSALYLCASSLLGQHYGYTFGSGTRLTVV.

The table lists this clonotype with many counts. This rearrangement joins TRBV7-2 to TRBJ2-3; the match to TRBD1 covers 8 bases. Germline V gene sequence: CDR1 SGHTA, CDR2 FQGNSA. The CDR3 length is 18 residues. V lost 5 bases to trimming and J lost 6 bases; unmatched junction nucleotides: 19. The CDR3 nucleotides are TGTGCCAGCAGCCCGAACGGCCCGGGACAGGTTGGCCGGGATACGCAGTATTTT. Translated: CASSPNGPGQVGRDTQYF.

The table lists this clonotype with many counts. The J gene is TRBJ1-1, the V gene TRBV6-2 or TRBV6-3; D unresolved. Looked up from germline, CDR1 is MNHEY and CDR2 is SVGEGT. Trimming shortened V by 6 bases and J by 0 bases, and 8 bases separated the two germline ends. CDR3 length: 13 amino acids. The DNA of the CDR3 is TGTGCCAGCAGCGACCCGCTGAACACTGAAGCTTTCTTT. Its protein is CASSDPLNTEAFF.

This clonotype was seen at least ten times. The chain is built from TRBV12-3 or TRBV12-4 and TRBJ1-5; 8 bases agree with TRBD1. With V trimmed by 7 bases and J by 4 bases, 3 bases remained unmatched. The CDR3 has 13 residues. The CDR3 is CASTGQGNQPQHF. The CDR3 DNA reads TGTGCCAGCACCGGACAGGGAAATCAGCCCCAGCATTTT.

In this sample, this clonotype turned up a few times. The rearrangement joins TRBV14 to TRBJ2-5; the match to TRBD1 covers 7 bases. The CDR3 length is 15 residues. J lost 2 bases, V lost 6 bases, and 9 bases had no gene match. Germline assignment: CDR1 SGHDN and CDR2 FVKESK. CDR3 loop: CASSVRQGRQETQYF. The CDR3 nucleotides are TGTGCCAGCAGTGTTCGACAGGGCAGGCAAGAGACCCAGTACTTC.

This clonotype was seen ten or more times. This sequence joins TRBV7-2 and TRBJ2-7, with 10 positions matching TRBD2. This CDR3 region has 17 residues. V shed 6 bases, J shed 3 bases, and the junction held 14 bases outside the gene matches. Looked up from germline, CDR1 is SGHTA and CDR2 is FQGNSA. In DNA, the CDR3 is TGTGCCAGCAGTCCTATCCCGCTAGCGGGAGTCAGCTACGAGCAGTACTTC. Its translation: CASSPIPLAGVSYEQYF.

V gene TRBV12-3 or TRBV12-4 combines with J gene TRBJ1-4; tentative D call: TRBD1 (6 bases). This CDR3 comprises 16 residues. The V and J ends lost 3 bases and 1 base respectively, with 12 bases between them. Here the CDR3 reads CASSFQGRITNEKLFF. Here the CDR3 DNA reads TGTGCCAGCAGTTTCCAGGGGCGGATAACTAATGAAAAACTGTTTTTT.

This clonotype turned up a few times. The rearrangement uses TRBV5-1 and TRBJ2-7, with TRBD1 matching over 8 bases. V lost 4 bases and J lost 2; bases outside the gene matches: 5. The CDR3 covers 14 residues. The germline gives CDR1 SGHRS, CDR2 YFSETQ. CDR3 bases: TGCGCCAGCAGCAGGACAGGGACGACCTACGAGCAGTACTTC. Its protein is CASSRTGTTYEQYF.

This rearrangement joins TRBV27 to TRBJ2-5, with 8 bases that match TRBD2. This CDR3 has 14 residues. V trimming: 6 bases; J trimming: 4 bases; junction bases outside the gene matches: 7. CDR1 MNHEY and CDR2 SMNVEV come from the germline V gene (reference sequence). CDR3 in DNA: TGTGCCAGCAGGTTCCGGGGGGGCCTAGAGACCCAGTACTTC. Translating it yields CASRFRGGLETQYF.

This clonotype was observed a few times. The gene calls are TRBV4-1 and TRBJ2-7; D assignment may be TRBD1 or TRBD2 (5 bases each). Trimming stripped 1 base from V and 3 bases from J, with 16 bases between. CDR1 and CDR2 from the germline V gene are MGHRA and YSYEKL. This CDR3 spans 16 amino acids. The CDR3 here is CASSQVGTDAFYEQYF. The CDR3 DNA reads as TGCGCCAGCAGCCAAGTCGGGACGGATGCTTTCTACGAGCAGTACTTC.

This clonotype was recorded many times. The chain joins TRBV11-2 to TRBJ1-1, with D hard to call. This CDR3 is built from 14 residues. V was trimmed by 5 bases and J by 5 bases, leaving 15 bases between them. CDR1 is SGHAT, CDR2 FQNNGV, per germline. CDR3 loop: CASSPTAAWTEAFF. The CDR3 DNA sequence: TGTGCCAGCAGCCCCACGGCCGCATGGACTGAAGCTTTCTTT.

This clonotype showed up many times. The V call is TRBV28, the J call TRBJ2-2; possible D gene TRBD1, 6 bases. Germline V gene lookup returns CDR1 MDHEN and CDR2 SYDVKM. This CDR3 comprises 15 residues. The V end was cut by 5 bases, the J end by 4 bases, with 14 bases between. CDR3 coding DNA: TGTGCCAGCAGTATAAGACAGGTTCGCACCGGGGAGCTGTTTTTT. This sequence encodes CASSIRQVRTGELFF.

At least ten counts were recorded for this clonotype. J is TRBJ2-5 and V is TRBV20-1; D is perhaps TRBD1 (5 bases). V lost 3 bases to trimming and J lost 1 base, with 9 bases between them. CDR3 size: 13 residues. Per the germline V gene, CDR1 is DFQATT and CDR2 is SNEGSKA (reference sequence). CDR3 sequence reads: CSARGLFQETQYF. CDR3 bases: TGCAGTGCTAGGGGGCTATTCCAAGAGACCCAGTACTTC.

The J gene is TRBJ2-7, the V gene TRBV7-6, with 8 bases matching TRBD2. The trim removed 2 bases at V and 3 bases at J, leaving 15 bases unmatched. Germline V CDR1 and CDR2: SGHVS, FNYEAQ. The CDR3 loop spans 18 amino acids. The CDR3 loop is CASSLRPGGGVLYYEQYF. CDR3 nucleotide sequence: TGTGCCAGCAGCTTAAGGCCGGGGGGGGGAGTTCTTTACTACGAGCAGTACTTC.

A remark on this clonotype: At one end, the junction sequence differs from germline, possibly due to a read error. The rearrangement links TRBV19 to TRBJ1-5; D is undetermined. CDR3 size: 16 residues. Germline V gene sequence: CDR1 LNHDA, CDR2 SQIVND (reference sequence). Here the CDR3 reads CASSWRGSGLGQPRHF. The CDR3 nucleotides read TGTGCCAGTAGCTGGCGGGGTTCGGGGTTAGGTCAGCCCCGGCATTTT.

The chain has TRBV7-3 and TRBJ2-2, with 7 nucleotides matching TRBD2. Germline V lookup: CDR1 SGHTA, CDR2 FQGTGA. V trimming: 1 base; J trimming: 5 bases; junction bases outside the gene matches: 7. CDR3 length: 16 amino acids. The CDR3 DNA sequence: TGTGCCAGCAGCTTAAATGGGGAGGGTAGAACCGGGGAGCTGTTTTTT. Translating gives CASSLNGEGRTGELFF.

This clonotype has a handful of counts. This chain uses TRBV29-1 with TRBJ1-5; no clear D. Per the germline V gene, CDR1 is SQVTM and CDR2 is ANQGSEA. The CDR3 is made up of 14 amino acids. The V end lost 4 bases, the J end lost 0 bases, and 10 bases lay between the germline ends. CDR3: CSVAGRDSNQPQHF. The DNA of the CDR3 is TGCAGCGTTGCCGGCCGGGATAGCAATCAGCCCCAGCATTTT.

The chain carries TRBV6-1 and TRBJ1-2; D gene ambiguous. V was shortened by 5 bases and J by 4 bases, with 8 bases between the two germline ends. This CDR3 has 12 amino acids. CDR1 is MNHNS, CDR2 SASEGT, per germline. The CDR3 loop is CASSQTLYGYTF. DNA for the CDR3: TGTGCCAGCAGTCAAACACTCTATGGCTACACCTTC.